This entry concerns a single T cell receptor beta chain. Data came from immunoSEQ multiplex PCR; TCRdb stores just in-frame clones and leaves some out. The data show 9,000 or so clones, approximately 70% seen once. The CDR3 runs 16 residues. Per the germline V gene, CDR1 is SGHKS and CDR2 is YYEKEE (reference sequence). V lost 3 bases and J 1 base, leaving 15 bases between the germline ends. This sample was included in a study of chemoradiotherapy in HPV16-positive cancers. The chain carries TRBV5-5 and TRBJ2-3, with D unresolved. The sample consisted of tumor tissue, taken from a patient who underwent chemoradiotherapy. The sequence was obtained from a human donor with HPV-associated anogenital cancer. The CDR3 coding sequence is TGTGCCAGCAGCTGGGATTGGTATGACGGCACAGATACGCAGTATTTT. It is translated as CASSWDWYDGTDTQYF.